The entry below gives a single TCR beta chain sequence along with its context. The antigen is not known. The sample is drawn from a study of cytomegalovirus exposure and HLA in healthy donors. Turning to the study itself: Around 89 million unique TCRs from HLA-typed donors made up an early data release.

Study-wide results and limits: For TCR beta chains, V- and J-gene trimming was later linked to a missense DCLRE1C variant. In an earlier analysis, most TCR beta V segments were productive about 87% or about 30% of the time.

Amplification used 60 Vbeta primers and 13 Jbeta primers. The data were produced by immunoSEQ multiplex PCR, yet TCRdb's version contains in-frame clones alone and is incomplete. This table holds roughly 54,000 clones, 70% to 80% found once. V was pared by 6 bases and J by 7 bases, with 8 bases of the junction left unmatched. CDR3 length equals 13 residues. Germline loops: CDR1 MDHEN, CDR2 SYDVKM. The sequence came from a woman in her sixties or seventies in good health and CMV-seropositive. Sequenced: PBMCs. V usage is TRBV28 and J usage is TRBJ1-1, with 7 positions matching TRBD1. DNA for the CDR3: TGTGCCAGCAGGTTACAGGGGAGGGATGAAGCTTTCTTT. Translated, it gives CASRLQGRDEAFF.